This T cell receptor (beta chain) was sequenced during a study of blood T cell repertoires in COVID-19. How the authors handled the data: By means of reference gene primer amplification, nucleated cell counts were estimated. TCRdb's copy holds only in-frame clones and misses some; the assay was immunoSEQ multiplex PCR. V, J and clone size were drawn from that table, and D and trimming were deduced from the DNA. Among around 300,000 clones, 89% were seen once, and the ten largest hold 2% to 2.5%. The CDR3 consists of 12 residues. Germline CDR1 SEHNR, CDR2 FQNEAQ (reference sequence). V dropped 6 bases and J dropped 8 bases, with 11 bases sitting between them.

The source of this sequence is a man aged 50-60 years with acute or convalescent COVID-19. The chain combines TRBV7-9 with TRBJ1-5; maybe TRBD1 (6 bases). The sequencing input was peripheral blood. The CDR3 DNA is TGTGCCAGCAGAACAGGGAATGAGCCCCAGCATTTT. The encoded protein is CASRTGNEPQHF.